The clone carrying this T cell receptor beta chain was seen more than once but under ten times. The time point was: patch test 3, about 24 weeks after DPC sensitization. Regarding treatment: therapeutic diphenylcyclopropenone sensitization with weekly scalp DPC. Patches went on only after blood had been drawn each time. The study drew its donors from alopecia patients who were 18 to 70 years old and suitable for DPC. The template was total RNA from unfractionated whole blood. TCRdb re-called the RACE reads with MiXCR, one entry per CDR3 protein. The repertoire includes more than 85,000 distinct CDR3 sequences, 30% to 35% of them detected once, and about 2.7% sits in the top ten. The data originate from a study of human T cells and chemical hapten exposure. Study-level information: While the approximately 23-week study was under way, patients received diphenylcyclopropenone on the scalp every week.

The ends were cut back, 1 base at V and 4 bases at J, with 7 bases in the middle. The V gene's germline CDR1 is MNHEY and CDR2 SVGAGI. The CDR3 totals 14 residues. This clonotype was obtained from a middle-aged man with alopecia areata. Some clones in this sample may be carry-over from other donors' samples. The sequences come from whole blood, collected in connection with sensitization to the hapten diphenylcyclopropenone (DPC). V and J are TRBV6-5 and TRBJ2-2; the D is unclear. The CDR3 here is CASSYFESTGELFF. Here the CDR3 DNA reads TGTGCCAGCAGTTACTTCGAGTCCACCGGGGAGCTGTTTTTT.